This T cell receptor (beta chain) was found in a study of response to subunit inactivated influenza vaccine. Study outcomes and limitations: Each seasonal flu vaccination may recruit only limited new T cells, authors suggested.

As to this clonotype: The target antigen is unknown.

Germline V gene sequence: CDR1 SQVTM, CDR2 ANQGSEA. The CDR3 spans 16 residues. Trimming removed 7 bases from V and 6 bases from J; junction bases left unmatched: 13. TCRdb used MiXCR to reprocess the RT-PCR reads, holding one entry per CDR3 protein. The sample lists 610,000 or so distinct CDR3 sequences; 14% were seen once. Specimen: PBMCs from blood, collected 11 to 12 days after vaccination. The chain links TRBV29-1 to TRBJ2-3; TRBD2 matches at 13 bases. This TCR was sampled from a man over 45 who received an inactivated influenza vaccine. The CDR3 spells CSAVSWTSGRSDTQYF. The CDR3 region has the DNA TGCAGCGCCGTATCTTGGACTAGCGGGAGATCGGATACGCAGTATTTT.